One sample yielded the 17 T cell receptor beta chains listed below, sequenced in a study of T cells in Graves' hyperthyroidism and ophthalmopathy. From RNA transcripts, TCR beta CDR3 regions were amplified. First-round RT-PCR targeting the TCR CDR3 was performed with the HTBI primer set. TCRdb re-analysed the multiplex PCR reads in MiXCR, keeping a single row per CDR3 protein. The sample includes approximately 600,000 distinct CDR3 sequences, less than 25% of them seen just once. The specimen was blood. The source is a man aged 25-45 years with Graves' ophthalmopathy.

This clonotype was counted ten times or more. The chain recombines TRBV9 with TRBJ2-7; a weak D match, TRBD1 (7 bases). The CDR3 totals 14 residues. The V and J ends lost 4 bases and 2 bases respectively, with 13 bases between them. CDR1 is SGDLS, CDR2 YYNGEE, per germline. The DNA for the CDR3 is TGTGCCAGCAGCCCGGGGGACAGCACCTACGAGCAGTACTTC. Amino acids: CASSPGDSTYEQYF.

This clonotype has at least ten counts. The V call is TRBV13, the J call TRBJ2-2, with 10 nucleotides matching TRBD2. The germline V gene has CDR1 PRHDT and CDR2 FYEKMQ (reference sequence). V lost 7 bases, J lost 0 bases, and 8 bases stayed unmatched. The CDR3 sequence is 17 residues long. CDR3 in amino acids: CASTHGLAEPNTGELFF. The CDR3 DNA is TGTGCCAGCACCCACGGACTAGCGGAACCGAACACCGGGGAGCTGTTTTTT.

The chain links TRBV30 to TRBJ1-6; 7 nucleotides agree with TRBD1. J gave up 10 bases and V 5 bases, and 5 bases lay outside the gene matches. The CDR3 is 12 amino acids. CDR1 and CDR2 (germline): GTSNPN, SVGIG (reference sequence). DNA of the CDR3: TGTGCCTGGGACAGGGAAGGCTCACCCCTCCACTTT. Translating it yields CAWDREGSPLHF.

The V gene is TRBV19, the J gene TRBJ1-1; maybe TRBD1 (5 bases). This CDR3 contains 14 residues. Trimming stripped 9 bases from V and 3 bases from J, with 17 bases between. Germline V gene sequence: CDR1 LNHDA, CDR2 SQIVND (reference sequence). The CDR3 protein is CARGEEGMDTEAFF. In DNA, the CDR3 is TGTGCCAGGGGGGAGGAGGGCATGGACACTGAAGCTTTCTTT.

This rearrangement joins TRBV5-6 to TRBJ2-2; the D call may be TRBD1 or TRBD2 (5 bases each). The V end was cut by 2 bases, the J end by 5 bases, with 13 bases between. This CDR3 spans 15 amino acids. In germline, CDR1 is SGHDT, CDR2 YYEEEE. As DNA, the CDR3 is TGTGCCAGCAGCTTATTGGGGGAGTGGACCGGGGAGCTGTTTTTT. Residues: CASSLLGEWTGELFF. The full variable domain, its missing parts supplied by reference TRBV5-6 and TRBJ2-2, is DAGVTQSPTHLIKTRGQQVTLRCSPKSGHDTVSWYQQALGQGPQFIFQYYEEEERQRGNFPDRFSGHQFPNYSSELNVNALLLGDSALYLCASSLLGEWTGELFFGEGSRLTVL.

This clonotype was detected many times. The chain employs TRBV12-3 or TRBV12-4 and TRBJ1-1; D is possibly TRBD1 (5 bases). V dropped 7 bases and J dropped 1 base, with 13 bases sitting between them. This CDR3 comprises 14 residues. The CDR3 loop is CASKKGTGNTEAFF. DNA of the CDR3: TGTGCCAGCAAAAAAGGGACGGGGAACACTGAAGCTTTCTTT.

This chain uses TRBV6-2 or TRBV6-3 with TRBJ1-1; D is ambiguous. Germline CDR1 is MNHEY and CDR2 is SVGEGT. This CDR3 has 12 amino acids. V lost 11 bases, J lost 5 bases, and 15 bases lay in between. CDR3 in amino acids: CAAGLGRTEAFF. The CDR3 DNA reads TGTGCCGCGGGTCTGGGTCGGACTGAAGCTTTCTTT.

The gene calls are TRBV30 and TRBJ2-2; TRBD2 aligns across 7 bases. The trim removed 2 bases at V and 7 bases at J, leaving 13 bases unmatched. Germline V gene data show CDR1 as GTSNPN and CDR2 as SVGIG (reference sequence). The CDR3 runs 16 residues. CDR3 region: CAWSPWAGETFGELFF. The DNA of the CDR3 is TGTGCCTGGAGTCCTTGGGCGGGAGAGACCTTCGGGGAGCTGTTTTTT.

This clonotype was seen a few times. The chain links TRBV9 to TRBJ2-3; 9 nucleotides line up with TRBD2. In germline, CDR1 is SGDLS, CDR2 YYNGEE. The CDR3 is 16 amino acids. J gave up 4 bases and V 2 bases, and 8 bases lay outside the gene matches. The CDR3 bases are TGTGCCAGCAGCGTCGGATTTGCGGGAGGGGCAGATACGCAGTATTTT. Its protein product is CASSVGFAGGADTQYF. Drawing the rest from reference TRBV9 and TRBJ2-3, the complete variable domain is DSGVTQTPKHLITATGQRVTLRCSPRSGDLSVYWYQQSLDQGLQFLIQYYNGEERAKGNILERFSAQQFPDLHSELNLSSLELGDSALYFCASSVGFAGGADTQYFGPGTRLTVL.

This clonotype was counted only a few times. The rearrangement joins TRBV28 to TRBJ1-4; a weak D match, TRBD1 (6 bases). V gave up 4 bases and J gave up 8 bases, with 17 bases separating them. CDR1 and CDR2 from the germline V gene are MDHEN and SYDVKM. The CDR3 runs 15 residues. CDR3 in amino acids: CASSSEGGEKEKLFF. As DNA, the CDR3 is TGTGCCAGCAGTTCGGAGGGGGGGGAAAAAGAAAAACTGTTTTTT.

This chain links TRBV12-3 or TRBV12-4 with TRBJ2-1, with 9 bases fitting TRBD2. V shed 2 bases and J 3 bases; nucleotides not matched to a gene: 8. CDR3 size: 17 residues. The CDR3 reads CASSLSYASGVYNEQFF. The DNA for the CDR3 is TGTGCCAGCAGTTTATCGTACGCTAGCGGGGTCTACAATGAGCAGTTCTTC.

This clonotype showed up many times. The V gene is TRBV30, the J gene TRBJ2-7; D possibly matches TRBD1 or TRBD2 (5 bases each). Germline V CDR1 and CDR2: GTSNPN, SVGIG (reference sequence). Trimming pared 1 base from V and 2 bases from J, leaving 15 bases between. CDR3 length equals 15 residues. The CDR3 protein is CAWSGGEYLTYEQYF. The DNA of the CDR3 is TGTGCCTGGAGTGGAGGGGAATACCTTACCTACGAGCAGTACTTC.

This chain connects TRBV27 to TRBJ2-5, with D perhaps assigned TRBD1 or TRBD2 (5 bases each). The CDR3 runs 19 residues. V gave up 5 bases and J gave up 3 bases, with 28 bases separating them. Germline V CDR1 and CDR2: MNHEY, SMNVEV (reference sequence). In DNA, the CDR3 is TGTGCCAGCAGTACCGGCCCCGGGGCTCCAGGGAGAGTTAAAGAGACCCAGTACTTC. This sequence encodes CASSTGPGAPGRVKETQYF.

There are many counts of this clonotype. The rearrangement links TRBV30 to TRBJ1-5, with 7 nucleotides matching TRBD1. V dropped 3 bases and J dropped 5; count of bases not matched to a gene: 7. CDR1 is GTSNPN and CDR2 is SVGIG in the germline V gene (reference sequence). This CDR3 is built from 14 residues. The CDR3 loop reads CAWRHRGTHQPQHF. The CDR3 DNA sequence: TGTGCCTGGAGGCACAGGGGAACGCATCAGCCCCAGCATTTT.

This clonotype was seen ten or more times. CDR3 loop: CASLDGGTYEQYF. CDR3 coding DNA: TGTGCCAGCCTCGACGGTGGGACCTACGAGCAGTACTTC. This chain connects TRBV27 to TRBJ2-7; no clear D. Germline lookup yields CDR1 MNHEY and CDR2 SMNVEV (reference sequence). CDR3 length equals 13 residues. Trimming removed 8 bases from V and 2 bases from J, with 13 bases in between.

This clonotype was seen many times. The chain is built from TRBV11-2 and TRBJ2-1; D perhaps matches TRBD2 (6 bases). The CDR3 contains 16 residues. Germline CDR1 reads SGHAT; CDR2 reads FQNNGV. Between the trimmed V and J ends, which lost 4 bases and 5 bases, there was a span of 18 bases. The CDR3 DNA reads TGTGCCAGCAGCTACCGTGCGGGGAGTCCTGACAATGAGCAGTTCTTC. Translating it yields CASSYRAGSPDNEQFF.

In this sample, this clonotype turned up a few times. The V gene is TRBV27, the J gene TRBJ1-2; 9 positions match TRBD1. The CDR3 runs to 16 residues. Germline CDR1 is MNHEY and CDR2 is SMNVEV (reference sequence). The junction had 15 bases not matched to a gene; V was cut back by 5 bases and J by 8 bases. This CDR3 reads CASSNTGQGFSEGYTF. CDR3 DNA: TGTGCCAGCAGTAACACGGGACAGGGATTCTCGGAAGGCTACACCTTC.